At least ten counts were recorded for the clone carrying this T cell receptor beta chain. Its antigen remains unidentified. This sample is part of a study of human T cells and chemical hapten exposure. Study conclusions and caveats: Counts of TCRs above 1 in 1000 frequency stayed unchanged with DPC sensitization.

Stated time point: patch test 3, about 24 weeks after DPC sensitization. Treatment indicated: therapeutic diphenylcyclopropenone sensitization with weekly scalp DPC. Study processing details: Per-sample TCR counts ranged from 23,224 to 690,600, median approximately 98,000. From the RACE reads, TCRdb called clonotypes with MiXCR, one entry per CDR3 protein. TCRdb's processing, not the authors', yielded these V and J calls. The sample has tens of thousands of distinct CDR3 sequences; over 9.5% are singletons. The CDR3 is 13 amino acids. The germline V gene encodes CDR1 DFQATT and CDR2 SNEGSKA (reference sequence). Losses at the gene ends were 3 bases for V and 7 bases for J; bases not matched to a gene: 6.

The J gene is TRBJ1-1, the V gene TRBV20-1; TRBD1 matches at 9 bases. The source is a middle-aged woman with alopecia areata. Some clones in this sample may be carry-over from other donors' samples. Source: whole blood, taken in connection with sensitization to the hapten diphenylcyclopropenone (DPC). CDR3 protein: CSARGTGLGEAFF. The CDR3 nucleotides are TGCAGTGCTAGGGGGACAGGGTTGGGTGAAGCTTTCTTT.